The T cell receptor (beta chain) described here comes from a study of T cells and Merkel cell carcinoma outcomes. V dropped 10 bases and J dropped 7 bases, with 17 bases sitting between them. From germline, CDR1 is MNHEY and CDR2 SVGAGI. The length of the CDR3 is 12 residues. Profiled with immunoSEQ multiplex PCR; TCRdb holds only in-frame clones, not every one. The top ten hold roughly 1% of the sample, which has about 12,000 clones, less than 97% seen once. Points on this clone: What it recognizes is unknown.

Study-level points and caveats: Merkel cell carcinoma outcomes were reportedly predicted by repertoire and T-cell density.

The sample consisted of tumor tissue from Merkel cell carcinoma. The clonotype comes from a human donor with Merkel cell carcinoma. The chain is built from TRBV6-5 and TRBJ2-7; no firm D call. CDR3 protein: CATGHPVGEQYF. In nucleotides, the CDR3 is TGTGCCACCGGCCACCCTGTCGGAGAGCAGTACTTC.